The 22 T cell receptor beta chains below were found in one sample sequenced in a study of PD-1 blockade in mismatch repair-deficient tumors (TCRdb year 2017). Library method: the immunoSEQ multiplex PCR assay. TCRdb provides this immuneACCESS table in a form limited to in-frame rearrangements. Some clones are lacking; in checked studies, under half of them reflect an unresolved V gene, and why the rest are absent is not known. The sample includes over 100,000 clones, with about 80% observed a single time. Less than 5.5% of the sample rests with the top ten. The sample here was peripheral blood, taken approximately 14 months after starting pembrolizumab. The receptors were sampled from an adult with mismatch repair-deficient cancer.

V gene TRBV29-1 combines with J gene TRBJ2-5; the match to TRBD1 covers 7 bases. J gave up 4 bases and V 3 bases, and 11 bases lay outside the gene matches. CDR1 is SQVTM and CDR2 is ANQGSEA in the germline V gene. The CDR3 is 15 amino acids. The CDR3 loop reads CSVEKGAGRGETQYF. The CDR3 region has the DNA TGCAGCGTTGAGAAGGGGGCGGGTAGGGGAGAGACCCAGTACTTC.

This chain joins TRBV5-1 and TRBJ2-3; 12 bases line up with TRBD2. The CDR3 extends over 18 amino acids. Trimming removed 0 bases from V and 5 bases from J; junction bases left unmatched: 10. The germline V gene has CDR1 SGHRS and CDR2 YFSETQ. The CDR3 loop reads CASSLAWTSGDPEDTQYF. CDR3 in DNA: TGCGCCAGCAGCTTGGCCTGGACTAGCGGGGACCCCGAAGATACGCAGTATTTT. Filled out from reference TRBV5-1 and TRBJ2-3, the complete variable domain reads KAGVTQTPRYLIKTRGQQVTLSCSPISGHRSVSWYQQTPGQGLQFLFEYFSETQRNKGNFPGRFSGRQFSNSRSEMNVSTLELGDSALYLCASSLAWTSGDPEDTQYFGPGTRLTVL.

The J gene is TRBJ2-3, the V gene TRBV4-2; TRBD2 aligns across 8 bases. Germline V gives CDR1 LGHNA, CDR2 YNFKEQ. The CDR3 is made up of 17 amino acids. The V gene end was trimmed by 3 bases and the J gene end by 5 bases; junction bases not matched to a gene: 13. The CDR3 region is CASSHRRAGLAGDTQYF. The CDR3 nucleotides read TGTGCCAGCAGCCACCGCCGTGCCGGACTAGCAGGAGATACGCAGTATTTT.

V gene TRBV6-1 combines with J gene TRBJ1-1; maybe TRBD1 (5 bases). This CDR3 region has 13 residues. V lost 2 bases, J lost 12 bases, and 16 bases lay in between. Looked up from germline, CDR1 is MNHNS and CDR2 is SASEGT. The CDR3 loop reads CASSEWARDETFF. The CDR3, as DNA: TGTGCCAGCAGTGAATGGGCCCGGGACGAAACTTTCTTT.

This clone was seen a few times. The gene calls are TRBV7-9 and TRBJ1-2; weak D call: TRBD1 (5 bases). The V gene lost 6 bases and the J gene lost 1 base, with 9 bases spanning the gap. The V gene's germline CDR1 is SEHNR and CDR2 FQNEAQ (reference sequence). The CDR3 is 13 residues long. The CDR3 DNA follows: TGTGCCAGCAGAGATGACAGTAACTATGGCTACACCTTC. It codes for CASRDDSNYGYTF.

The J gene is TRBJ1-1, the V gene TRBV5-8; TRBD1 is a possible D gene (6 bases). Germline lookup yields CDR1 SGHTS and CDR2 YDEGEE. This CDR3 is built from 13 residues. V was trimmed by 5 bases and J by 3 bases, leaving 11 bases between them. The CDR3 nucleotides are TGTGCCAGCAGACCTAGGGGGGACACTGAAGCTTTCTTT. The encoded protein is CASRPRGDTEAFF. The entire variable domain, with the rest obtained from reference TRBV5-8 and TRBJ1-1, is as follows: EAGVTQSPTHLIKTRGQQATLRCSPISGHTSVYWYQQALGLGLQFLLWYDEGEERNRGNFPPRFSGRQFPNYSSELNVNALELEDSALYLCASRPRGDTEAFFGQGTRLTVV.

This chain joins TRBV6-6 and TRBJ2-1, with a tentative D call TRBD2 (6 bases). The CDR3 runs to 13 residues. Germline loops: CDR1 MNHNY, CDR2 SVGAGI (reference sequence). V was clipped by 5 bases and J by 15 bases, with 20 bases between them. CDR3: CASSTPTGEAPFF. The DNA of the CDR3 is TGTGCCAGCAGTACCCCCACTGGGGAGGCGCCGTTCTTC.

The chain combines TRBV9 with TRBJ2-1, with 10 bases matching TRBD1. CDR1 SGDLS and CDR2 YYNGEE come from the germline V gene. The CDR3 spans 15 residues. The junction had 5 bases not matched to a gene; V was cut back by 4 bases and J by 4 bases. In DNA, the CDR3 is TGTGCCAGCAGCCCCCGGACAGGGGGTTACAATGAGCAGTTCTTC. Protein sequence: CASSPRTGGYNEQFF.

This sequence joins TRBV18 and TRBJ1-3, with a weak D call TRBD1 (5 bases). This CDR3 spans 14 amino acids. Germline V gives CDR1 KGHSH, CDR2 LQKENI. Trimming shortened V by 2 bases and J by 4 bases, and 9 bases separated the two germline ends. DNA for the CDR3: TGTGCCAGCTCACCAGGGACGGAAGGAAACACCATATATTTT. This gives the protein CASSPGTEGNTIYF.

This chain uses TRBV13 with TRBJ2-1, with 13 bases that match TRBD2. J was trimmed by 6 bases and V by 4 bases; bases with no gene match: 9. Germline V CDR1 and CDR2: PRHDT, FYEKMQ (reference sequence). The CDR3 loop spans 17 amino acids. The CDR3 DNA reads as TGTGCCAGCAGCTCCTTGGGACTAGCGGGACGTGGCAATGAGCAGTTCTTC. Protein product: CASSSLGLAGRGNEQFF.

This sequence joins TRBV7-2 and TRBJ1-1; 9 positions agree with TRBD1. The CDR3 has 16 residues. Trimming took 0 bases from V and 8 from J; bases not matched to a gene: 10. Germline loops: CDR1 SGHTA, CDR2 FQGNSA. The CDR3 DNA reads TGTGCCAGCAGCTTAGCTATAGGGACAGGGAGGTCCGAAGCTTTCTTT. Its protein product is CASSLAIGTGRSEAFF.

The chain carries TRBV2 and TRBJ1-5, with 8 bases fitting TRBD1. The length of the CDR3 is 17 residues. Germline values: CDR1 SNHLY, CDR2 FYNNEI. V lost 6 bases, J lost 2 bases, and 12 bases stayed unmatched. CDR3 amino acids: CASRGELDRVGNQPQHF. In DNA form, the CDR3 reads TGTGCCAGCAGAGGAGAACTGGACAGGGTGGGCAATCAGCCCCAGCATTTT.

The chain employs TRBV6-4 and TRBJ2-1; D not certain. The V and J ends lost 6 bases and 0 bases respectively, with 12 bases between them. The CDR3 loop spans 15 amino acids. The germline CDR1 and CDR2 sequences are MRHNA and SNTAGT. The CDR3 DNA is TGTGCCAGCAGCCTGGACCTAAGCTCCTACAATGAGCAGTTCTTC. Amino acid sequence: CASSLDLSSYNEQFF.

The CDR3, as DNA: TGTGCCAGCAGCTTCCGGGGAGCACCACTGTACGAGCAGTACTTC. Encoded protein: CASSFRGAPLYEQYF. The rearrangement uses TRBV11-3 and TRBJ2-5, with D possibly TRBD2 on 5 matching bases. Matching the DNA end better, TRBJ2-7 makes the J call doubtful. CDR3 length: 15 amino acids. Germline CDR1 and CDR2: SGHNT and YENEEA.

The chain is built from TRBV7-3 and TRBJ2-5; TRBD2 matches at 8 bases. The CDR3 runs 17 residues. Trimming took 3 bases from V and 4 from J; bases not matched to a gene: 13. Germline V gene sequence: CDR1 SGHTA, CDR2 FQGTGA. The CDR3 DNA reads as TGTGCCAGCAGCTTGGGCGCAGCGGGAGAGGGGACAGAGACCCAGTACTTC. Protein sequence: CASSLGAAGEGTETQYF.

This clone turned up a few times. The chain is built from TRBV4-3 and TRBJ1-2; no reliable D call. The CDR3 sequence is 13 residues long. V was cut by 2 bases and J by 7 bases, with 11 bases left in between. The germline V gene encodes CDR1 LGHNA and CDR2 YSLEER. Here the CDR3 DNA reads TGCGCCAGCAGCCAACATGCTATGGGTGGCTACACCTTC. It is translated as CASSQHAMGGYTF.

There are a few counts of this clone. The chain has TRBV12-5 and TRBJ1-3; TRBD1 might be the D (6 bases). The CDR3 covers 14 residues. Trimming took off 5 bases at V and 0 bases at J, with 8 bases between the two ends. Germline V gene data show CDR1 as LGHNT and CDR2 as FRNRAP. CDR3 protein: CASGTGSSGNTIYF. The CDR3 DNA reads as TGTGCTAGTGGTACAGGGTCCTCTGGAAACACCATATATTTT.

V and J are TRBV27 and TRBJ1-4; D possibly corresponds to TRBD1 (5 bases). CDR1 MNHEY and CDR2 SMNVEV come from the germline V gene (reference sequence). Trimming removed 5 bases at V and 9 bases at J, with 16 bases between. CDR3 size: 14 residues. Here the CDR3 DNA reads TGTGCCAGCAGTCCTCGCGGGGCGGGTAAAAAACTGTTTTTT. This codes for CASSPRGAGKKLFF.

This chain uses TRBV19 with TRBJ2-1; 8 bases are a match to TRBD2. The CDR3 length is 13 residues. The junction had 8 bases not matched to a gene; V was cut back by 6 bases and J by 10 bases. Germline lookup yields CDR1 LNHDA and CDR2 SQIVND (reference sequence). CDR3 DNA: TGTGCCAGTAGGACCGAACGGGAGGGGGAGCAGTTCTTC. Its protein is CASRTEREGEQFF.

The V gene is TRBV5-6, the J gene TRBJ2-3; 8 bases align to TRBD1. The CDR3 consists of 17 residues. Germline CDR1 SGHDT, CDR2 YYEEEE. Losses at the gene ends were 6 bases for V and 0 bases for J; bases not matched to a gene: 12. CDR3 in DNA: TGTGCCAGCACCCTGGGGACAGGACACTATAGCACAGATACGCAGTATTTT. It is translated as CASTLGTGHYSTDTQYF. The full variable domain, its missing parts supplied by reference TRBV5-6 and TRBJ2-3, is DAGVTQSPTHLIKTRGQQVTLRCSPKSGHDTVSWYQQALGQGPQFIFQYYEEEERQRGNFPDRFSGHQFPNYSSELNVNALLLGDSALYLCASTLGTGHYSTDTQYFGPGTRLTVL.

This chain uses TRBV9 with TRBJ2-3; tentatively, D is TRBD2 (6 bases). Trimming left V 0 bases short and J 7 bases short, with 15 bases between. Per germline, CDR1 SGDLS and CDR2 YYNGEE. CDR3 length equals 15 residues. The DNA for the CDR3 is TGTGCCAGCAGCGTAGTGGACGGGAGCTCTAATACGCAGTATTTT. Translating gives CASSVVDGSSNTQYF.

The J gene is TRBJ2-1, the V gene TRBV5-1; 10 positions match TRBD2. This CDR3 has 20 amino acids. Trimming removed 0 bases from V and 1 base from J; junction bases left unmatched: 13. The germline gives CDR1 SGHRS, CDR2 YFSETQ. The DNA for the CDR3 is TGCGCCAGCAGCTTGGTCGGGCTAGCGGGAGTGGGGAGGTCCTACAATGAGCAGTTCTTC. The encoded protein is CASSLVGLAGVGRSYNEQFF.